This T cell receptor beta chain was found in a study of control samples from healthy donors and cancer patients. The CDR3 loop spans 15 amino acids. V was clipped by 5 bases and J by 0 bases; unmatched bases: 3. Germline V gene data show CDR1 as MNHEY and CDR2 as SMNVEV (reference sequence). The method was immunoSEQ multiplex PCR; TCRdb's version includes in-frame clones alone and lacks a portion of them. The sample records 84,000 or so clones, 80% to 90% being singletons. The specimen sequenced was PBMCs. The clonotype was recovered from a man in his fifties or sixties with head and neck cancer. The chain joins TRBV27 to TRBJ2-1, with 8 bases matching TRBD2. CDR3 region: CASSPSGSSYNEQFF. The DNA of the CDR3 is TGTGCCAGCAGTCCCAGCGGGAGCTCCTACAATGAGCAGTTCTTC.